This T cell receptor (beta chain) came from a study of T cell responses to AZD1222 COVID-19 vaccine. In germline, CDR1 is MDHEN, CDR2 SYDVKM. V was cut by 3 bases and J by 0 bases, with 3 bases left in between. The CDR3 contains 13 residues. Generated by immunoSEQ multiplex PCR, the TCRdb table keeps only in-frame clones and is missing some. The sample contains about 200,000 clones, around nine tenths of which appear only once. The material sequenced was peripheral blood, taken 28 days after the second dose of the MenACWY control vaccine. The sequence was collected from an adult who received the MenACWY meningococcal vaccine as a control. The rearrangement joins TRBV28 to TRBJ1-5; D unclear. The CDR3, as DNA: TGTGCCAGCAGTTTTGATAGCAATCAGCCCCAGCATTTT. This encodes CASSFDSNQPQHF.